This TCR beta chain was profiled in a study of T cell repertoires in cytomegalovirus infection. Trimming cost V 4 bases and J 5 bases, with 18 bases left between them. This CDR3 has 16 residues. Per germline, CDR1 SGHAT and CDR2 FQNNGV. Comment on this clonotype: Antigen specificity is unknown.

Study-wide findings and caveats: CMV-specific TCR beta clonotypes restricted by HLA-C were the ones dominating the ex vivo response.

A single record per CDR3 protein comes from TCRdb applying MiXCR to the reads. The data show about 920,000 distinct CDR3 sequences, with 30% to 40% seen just once and roughly 12% held by the top ten. The specimen was cultured CD8+ T cells from PBMCs, collected from culture after CMV antigen stimulation. The receptor was isolated from a human donor in good health (CMV status not recorded). Some clones in this sample may be carry-over from other donors' samples. V and J are TRBV11-2 and TRBJ2-1; tentatively, D is TRBD1 or TRBD2 (6 bases each). The CDR3 DNA reads TGTGCCAGCAGCTCTGGTAGGGGGGCCGTGAACAATGAGCAGTTCTTC. Protein product: CASSSGRGAVNNEQFF.